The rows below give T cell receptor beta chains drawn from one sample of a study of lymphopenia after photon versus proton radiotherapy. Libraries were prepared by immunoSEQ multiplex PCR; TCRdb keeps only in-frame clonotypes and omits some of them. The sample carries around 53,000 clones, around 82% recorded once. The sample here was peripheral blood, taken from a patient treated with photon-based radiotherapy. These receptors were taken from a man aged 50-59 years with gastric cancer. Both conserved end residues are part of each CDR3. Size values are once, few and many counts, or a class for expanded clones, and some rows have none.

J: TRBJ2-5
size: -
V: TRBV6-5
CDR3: CASSPGASGGPDQYF

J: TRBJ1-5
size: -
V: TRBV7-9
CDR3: CASSLERSNQPQHF

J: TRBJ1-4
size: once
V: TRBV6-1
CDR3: CASSEAQGREKLFF

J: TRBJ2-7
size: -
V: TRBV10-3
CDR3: CAISEFGGSGRGSYEQYF

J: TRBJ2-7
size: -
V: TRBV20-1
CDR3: CSASLVTEQYF

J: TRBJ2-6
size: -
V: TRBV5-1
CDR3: CASSFLEHSGANVLTF

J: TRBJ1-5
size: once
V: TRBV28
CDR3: CASSPGSSNQPQHF

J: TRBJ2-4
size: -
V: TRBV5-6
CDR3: CASSLYEAKNIQYF

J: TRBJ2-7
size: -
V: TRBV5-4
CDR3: CASSGSDSTYEQYF

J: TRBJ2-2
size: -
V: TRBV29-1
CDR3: CSVVTVTNTGELFF

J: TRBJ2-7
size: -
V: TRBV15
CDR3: CATSPGDRGRYEQYF

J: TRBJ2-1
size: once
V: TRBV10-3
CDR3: CAISETGNEQFF

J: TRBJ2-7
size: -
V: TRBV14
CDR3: CASSRQRGAYEQYF

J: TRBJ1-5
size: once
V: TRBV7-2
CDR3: CASSLVGDLRRPQHF

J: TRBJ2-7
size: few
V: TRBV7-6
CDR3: CASSLASDEQYF

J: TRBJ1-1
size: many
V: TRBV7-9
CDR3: CASSFPGRETEAFF

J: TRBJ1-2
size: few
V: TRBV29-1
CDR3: CSVEGLGAGDGYTF

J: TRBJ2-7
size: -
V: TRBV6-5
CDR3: CASSYSPSGTPYEQYF

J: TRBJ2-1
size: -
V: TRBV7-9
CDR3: CASSPKTMRRGGLYNEQFF

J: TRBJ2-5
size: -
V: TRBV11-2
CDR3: CASSLNPETQYF

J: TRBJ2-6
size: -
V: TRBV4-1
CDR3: CASSSTPRPRTTSSGANVLTF

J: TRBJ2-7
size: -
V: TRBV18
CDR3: CASSASAGPRSEQYF

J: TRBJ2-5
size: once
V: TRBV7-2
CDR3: CASSSGRSQGQETQYF

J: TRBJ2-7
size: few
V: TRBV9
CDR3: CASSPQGAYEQYF

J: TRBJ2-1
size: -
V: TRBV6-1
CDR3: CASSELARSGNEQFF

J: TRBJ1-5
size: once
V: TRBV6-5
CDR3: CASSPSGGRSQPQHF

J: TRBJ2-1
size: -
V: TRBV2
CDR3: CASSESDRGNNEQFF

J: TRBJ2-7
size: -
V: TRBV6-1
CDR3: CASSDWRESYEQYF

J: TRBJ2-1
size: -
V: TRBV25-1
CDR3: CASSRSKTGSYNEQFF

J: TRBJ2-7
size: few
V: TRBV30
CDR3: CAWSGFSGRAPYHEQYF

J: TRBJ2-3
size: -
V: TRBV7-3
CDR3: CASSLTWLAADTQYF

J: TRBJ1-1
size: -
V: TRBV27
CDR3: CASSPTGHLNTEAFF

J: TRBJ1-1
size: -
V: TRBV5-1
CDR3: CASSPNGGPQMNTEAFF

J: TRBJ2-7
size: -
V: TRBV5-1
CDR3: CASSSTATGYEQYF

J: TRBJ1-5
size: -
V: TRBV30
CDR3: CAWSVGGRQPQHF

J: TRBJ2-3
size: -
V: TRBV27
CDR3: CASSDYSTDTQYF

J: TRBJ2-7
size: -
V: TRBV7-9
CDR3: CASSLSQGAFTEQYF

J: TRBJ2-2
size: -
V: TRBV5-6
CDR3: CASSFGGSLTGELFF

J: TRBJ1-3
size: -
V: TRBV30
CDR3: CAWSGSSGNTIYF

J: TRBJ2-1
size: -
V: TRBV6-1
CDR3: CASREEVPNEQFF

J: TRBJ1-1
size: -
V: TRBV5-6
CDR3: CASSFLPLVTDWAEAFF

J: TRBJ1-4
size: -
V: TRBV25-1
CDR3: CASSDWSPHNEKLFF

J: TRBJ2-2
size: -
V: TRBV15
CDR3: CATSRDRTGSNTGELFF

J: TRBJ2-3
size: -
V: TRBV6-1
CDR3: CASSGSGSTDTQYF

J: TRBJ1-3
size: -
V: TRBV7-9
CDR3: CASSLRAGIRHSGNTIYF

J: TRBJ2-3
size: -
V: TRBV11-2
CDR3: CASSLLASTDTQYF

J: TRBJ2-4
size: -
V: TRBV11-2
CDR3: CASSSVQGAGAKNIQYF

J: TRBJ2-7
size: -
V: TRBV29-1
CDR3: CSVKWGGMAYEQYF

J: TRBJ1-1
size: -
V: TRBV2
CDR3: CASRTTGNTEAFF

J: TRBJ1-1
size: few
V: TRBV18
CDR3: CASSPPTGKFTEAFF

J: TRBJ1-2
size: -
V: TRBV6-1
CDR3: CASSEPVRALYGYTF

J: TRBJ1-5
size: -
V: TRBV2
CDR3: CASSSGYNQPQHF

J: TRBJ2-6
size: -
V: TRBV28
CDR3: CASSLRAARGLSGANVLTF

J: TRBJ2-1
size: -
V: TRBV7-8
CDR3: CASRGTSGVEQFF

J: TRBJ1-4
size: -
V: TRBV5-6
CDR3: CASSYDGGANEKLFF

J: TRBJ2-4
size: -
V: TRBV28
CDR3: CASSLFTLRGRNIQYF

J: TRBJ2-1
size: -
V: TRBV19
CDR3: CASTSRQGGRYNEQFF

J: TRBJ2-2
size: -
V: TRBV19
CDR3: CASSMGSGQEELFF